The following is a TCR beta chain sequence with its context. Its antigen is not known. Stage II-IVA oral cavity squamous cell carcinoma was new and untreated by systemic or radiation therapy. Cohort: HPV-negative, locally advanced oral cavity squamous cell carcinoma patients. V was clipped by 6 bases and J by 4 bases; unmatched bases: 7. The CDR3 has 14 amino acids. Germline V lookup: CDR1 MNHNS, CDR2 SASEGT. The record originates from a study of neoadjuvant anti-PD-1 for oral cavity cancer. Whole-study context: Patients without progression got a fourth dose around day 43. Study conclusions and caveats: Treg/Th17 ratio rose with pretreatment blood and fell with post-treatment tumor TCRbeta clonality.

Libraries were prepared by immunoSEQ multiplex PCR; TCRdb keeps only in-frame clonotypes and omits some of them. The sample includes around 16,000 clones, about 78% seen only once; the top ten take around 2.7%. This clonotype was obtained from a person aged 35 to 85 with oral cavity squamous cell carcinoma. Sequences were derived from PBMCs, sampled before nivolumab (anti-PD-1) treatment. The chain employs TRBV6-1 and TRBJ2-7; 9 bases are a match to TRBD2. The CDR3 nucleotides read TGTGCCAGCAGAGATAGCGGGAGTGTGTACGAGCAGTACTTC. Its translation: CASRDSGSVYEQYF.